Sequencing of this TCR beta chain was carried out in a study of blood T cell repertoires in COVID-19. Study-level background: Nucleic acid was either cDNA or gDNA, and it came from T cells, B-cell-depleted T cells, or PBMCs.

The CDR3 consists of 15 residues. Germline-derived CDR1 and CDR2 are KGHSH and LQKENI. Trimming left V 4 bases short and J 1 base short, with 13 bases between. Original analysis: Scientists estimated how many nucleated cells there were by amplifying reference gene primers. Clones were read by immunoSEQ multiplex PCR, and TCRdb kept only the in-frame ones, dropping some. V, J and clone size were drawn from that table, and D and trimming were deduced from the DNA. The table lists roughly 280,000 clones, more than 75% of them singletons. The rearrangement uses TRBV18 and TRBJ1-1; a weak D match, TRBD1 (6 bases). The source of this sequence is a man between 35 and 55 years old with active or convalescent COVID-19. The sequencing sample was made of peripheral blood. The CDR3 region is CASSRQVDRNTEAFF. In nucleotides, the CDR3 is TGTGCCAGCTCACGACAGGTCGACCGGAACACTGAAGCTTTCTTT.